The 7 T cell receptor beta chains below come from one sample, sequenced in a study of cytomegalovirus exposure and HLA in healthy donors. The PCR contained 60 Vbeta and 13 Jbeta primers. TCRdb's table, derived via immunoSEQ multiplex PCR, lists solely in-frame clones and lacks some. Of 100,000 or so clones listed, around 15% are singletons. Sequenced sample: PBMCs. The receptors derive from a female donor in good health and CMV-seronegative.

The chain couples TRBV25-1 to TRBJ1-4; D is unclear. The germline V and J ends were trimmed by 3 bases and 0 bases, with 14 bases remaining between them. CDR3 length: 17 amino acids. Germline CDR1 reads MGHDK; CDR2 reads SYGVNS. CDR3 protein: CASSDVLPSATNEKLFF. The CDR3 DNA sequence: TGTGCCAGCAGTGACGTTCTCCCCTCGGCAACTAATGAAAAACTGTTTTTT.

This clone was seen only a few times. The genes are TRBV13 and TRBJ1-4; D may be TRBD1 (6 bases). The germline V gene encodes CDR1 PRHDT and CDR2 FYEKMQ (reference sequence). CDR3 size: 15 residues. Trimming shortened V by 0 bases and J by 8 bases, and 13 bases separated the two germline ends. The CDR3 region has the DNA TGTGCCAGCAGCTTAGGACAGGGAAACGGAGAAAAACTGTTTTTT. As protein: CASSLGQGNGEKLFF. Full variable domain (missing parts from reference TRBV13 and TRBJ1-4): AAGVIQSPRHLIKEKRETATLKCYPIPRHDTVYWYQQGPGQDPQFLISFYEKMQSDKGSIPDRFSAQQFSDYHSELNMSSLELGDSALYFCASSLGQGNGEKLFFGSGTQLSVL.

The chain couples TRBV7-8 to TRBJ2-7, with D perhaps TRBD2 (5 bases). The CDR3 is 14 residues long. From germline, CDR1 is SGHVS and CDR2 FQNEAQ. Trimming pared 7 bases from V and 3 bases from J, leaving 16 bases between. Here the CDR3 DNA reads TGTGCCAGCACCTCCGGCCGGACTGGCTACGAGCAGTACTTC. It translates to CASTSGRTGYEQYF.

The rearrangement links TRBV27 to TRBJ2-1; 8 bases align to TRBD2. The V and J ends lost 3 bases and 2 bases, in that order; junction bases with no gene match: 9. The CDR3 extends over 17 amino acids. CDR1 MNHEY and CDR2 SMNVEV come from the germline V gene (reference sequence). CDR3 protein: CASSLSLSGITYNEQFF. The DNA of the CDR3 is TGTGCCAGCAGTTTGTCCCTTAGCGGGATAACCTACAATGAGCAGTTCTTC.

This clone occurred a few times. This CDR3 is CASRPDRGFETQYF. CDR3 DNA sequence: TGTGCCAGCAGACCCGACAGGGGGTTTGAGACCCAGTACTTC. J is TRBJ2-5 and V is TRBV27; 9 nucleotides agree with TRBD1. CDR1 MNHEY and CDR2 SMNVEV come from the germline V gene (reference sequence). J lost 5 bases, V lost 6 bases, and 7 bases had no gene match. This CDR3 has 14 residues.

The gene calls are TRBV4-3 and TRBJ1-4; TRBD1 aligns across 7 bases. The CDR3 covers 17 residues. CDR1 is LGHNA, CDR2 YSLEER, per germline. Germline trimming cut 0 bases from V and 7 bases from J; bases unmatched to any gene: 11. This CDR3 reads CASSQDYGQGGGEKLFF. The CDR3 DNA is TGCGCCAGCAGCCAAGATTACGGCCAGGGGGGAGGTGAAAAACTGTTTTTT.

The chain uses TRBV7-9 and TRBJ2-7; unclear D gene. The V gene lost 3 bases and the J gene lost 6 bases, with 6 bases spanning the gap. CDR1 is SEHNR and CDR2 is FQNEAQ in the germline V gene (reference sequence). The CDR3 runs 11 residues. The CDR3 reads CASSFTSEQYF. In nucleotides, the CDR3 is TGTGCCAGCAGCTTTACGAGCGAGCAGTACTTC.